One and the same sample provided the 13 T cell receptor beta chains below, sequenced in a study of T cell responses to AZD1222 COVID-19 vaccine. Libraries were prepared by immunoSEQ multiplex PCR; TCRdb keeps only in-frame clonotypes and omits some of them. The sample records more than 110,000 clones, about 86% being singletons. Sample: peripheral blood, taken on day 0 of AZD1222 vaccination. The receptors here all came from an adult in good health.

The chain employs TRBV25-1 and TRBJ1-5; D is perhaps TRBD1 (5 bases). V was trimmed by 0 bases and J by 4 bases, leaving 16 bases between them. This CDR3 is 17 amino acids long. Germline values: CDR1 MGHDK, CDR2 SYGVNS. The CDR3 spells CASSEYRGPAGNQPQHF. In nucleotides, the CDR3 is TGTGCCAGCAGTGAATATCGCGGTCCGGCAGGGAATCAGCCCCAGCATTTT.

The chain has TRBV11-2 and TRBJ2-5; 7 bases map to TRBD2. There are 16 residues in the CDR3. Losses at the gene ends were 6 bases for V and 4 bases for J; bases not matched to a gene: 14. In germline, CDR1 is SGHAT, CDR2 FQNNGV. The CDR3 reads CASRSTAGEVTETQYF. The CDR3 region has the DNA TGTGCCAGCAGATCAACGGCGGGAGAGGTTACAGAGACCCAGTACTTC.

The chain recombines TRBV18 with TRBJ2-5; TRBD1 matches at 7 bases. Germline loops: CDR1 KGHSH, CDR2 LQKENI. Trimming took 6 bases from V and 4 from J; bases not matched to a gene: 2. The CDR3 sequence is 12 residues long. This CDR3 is CASSPGGETQYF. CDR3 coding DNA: TGTGCCAGCTCTCCAGGGGGAGAGACCCAGTACTTC.

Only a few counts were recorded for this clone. This CDR3 is CASSEIGELFF. CDR3 DNA: TGTGCCAGCAGTGAAATCGGGGAGCTGTTTTTT. This chain links TRBV2 with TRBJ2-2; unclear D gene. V lost 2 bases to trimming and J lost 7 bases, with 2 bases between them. The V gene's germline CDR1 is SNHLY and CDR2 FYNNEI. The CDR3 loop spans 11 amino acids.

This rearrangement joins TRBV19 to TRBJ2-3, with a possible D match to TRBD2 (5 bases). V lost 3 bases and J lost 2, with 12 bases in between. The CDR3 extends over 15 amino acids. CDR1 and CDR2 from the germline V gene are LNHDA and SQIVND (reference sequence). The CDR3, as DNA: TGTGCCAGTAGTATTTCTAGCACCTACACAGATACGCAGTATTTT. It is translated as CASSISSTYTDTQYF. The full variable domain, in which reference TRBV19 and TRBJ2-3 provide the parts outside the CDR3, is DGGITQSPKYLFRKEGQNVTLSCEQNLNHDAMYWYRQDPGQGLRLIYYSQIVNDFQKGDIAEGYSVSREKKESFPLTVTSAQKNPTAFYLCASSISSTYTDTQYFGPGTRLTVL.

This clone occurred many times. The CDR3, as DNA: TGTGCCAGCAGCTTAGATACAGGGGATCCTTTCTTT. As protein: CASSLDTGDPFF. This chain links TRBV11-2 with TRBJ1-1, with 7 bases aligning to TRBD1. The CDR3 runs 12 residues. Losses at the gene ends were 0 bases for V and 12 bases for J; bases not matched to a gene: 4. CDR1 and CDR2 from the germline V gene are SGHAT and FQNNGV.

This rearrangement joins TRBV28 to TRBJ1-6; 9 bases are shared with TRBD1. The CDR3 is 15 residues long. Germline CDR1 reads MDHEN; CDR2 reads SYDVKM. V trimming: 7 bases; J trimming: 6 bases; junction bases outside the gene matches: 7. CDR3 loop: CASTPLTGGNSPLHF. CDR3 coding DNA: TGTGCCAGCACCCCCTTGACAGGGGGTAATTCACCCCTCCACTTT.

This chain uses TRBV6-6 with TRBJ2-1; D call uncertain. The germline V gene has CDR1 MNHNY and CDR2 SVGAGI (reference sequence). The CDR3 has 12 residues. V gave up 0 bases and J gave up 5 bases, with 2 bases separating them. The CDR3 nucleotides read TGTGCCAGCAGTTACTCTAACAATGAGCAGTTCTTC. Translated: CASSYSNNEQFF.

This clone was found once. The CDR3 DNA is TGTGCCAGTAGTCGGACAGGAGAGTATGGCTACACCTTC. Translated: CASSRTGEYGYTF. This chain connects TRBV19 to TRBJ1-2; 7 nucleotides match TRBD1. The ends lost 5 bases at V and 5 bases at J; junction bases unmatched: 5. CDR1 is LNHDA, CDR2 SQIVND, per germline (reference sequence). The CDR3 totals 13 residues. The whole variable domain, filled in from reference TRBV19 and TRBJ1-2, reads DGGITQSPKYLFRKEGQNVTLSCEQNLNHDAMYWYRQDPGQGLRLIYYSQIVNDFQKGDIAEGYSVSREKKESFPLTVTSAQKNPTAFYLCASSRTGEYGYTFGSGTRLTVV.

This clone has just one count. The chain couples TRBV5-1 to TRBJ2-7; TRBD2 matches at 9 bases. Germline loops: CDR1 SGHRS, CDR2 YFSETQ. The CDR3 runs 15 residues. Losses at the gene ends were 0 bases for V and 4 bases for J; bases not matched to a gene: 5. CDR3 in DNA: TGCGCCAGCAGCTTGGCCTTGCGGGAGGGTTACGAGCAGTACTTC. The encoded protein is CASSLALREGYEQYF.

CDR3 in DNA: TGCAGTGCCCTACGTGCCTACGAGCAGTACTTC. This encodes CSALRAYEQYF. The chain carries TRBV20-1 and TRBJ2-7; D call uncertain. Germline V gene sequence: CDR1 DFQATT, CDR2 SNEGSKA (reference sequence). V lost 6 bases and J 2 bases, leaving 8 bases between the germline ends. The CDR3 loop spans 11 amino acids.

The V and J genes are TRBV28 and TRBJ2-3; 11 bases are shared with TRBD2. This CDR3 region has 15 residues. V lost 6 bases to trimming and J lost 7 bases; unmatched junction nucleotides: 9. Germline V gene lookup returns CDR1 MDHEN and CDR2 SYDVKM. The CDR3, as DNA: TGTGCCAGCAGCGATATAGCGGGAGGGCTATATACGCAGTATTTT. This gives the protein CASSDIAGGLYTQYF.

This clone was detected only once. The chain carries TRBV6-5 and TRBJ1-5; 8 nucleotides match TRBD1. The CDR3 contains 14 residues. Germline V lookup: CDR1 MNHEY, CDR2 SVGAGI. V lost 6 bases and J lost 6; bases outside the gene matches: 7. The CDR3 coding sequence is TGTGCCAGCAGAGCACAGGGGGGAGGTCAGCCCCAGCATTTT. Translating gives CASRAQGGGQPQHF.